The clone carrying this T cell receptor beta chain was observed a handful of times. The entry originates in a study of blood T cell repertoires in COVID-19. Across the study: Sites across the United States, Italy and Spain contributed samples from acute and convalescent COVID-19.

The CDR3 contains 14 residues. Trimming at V came to 1 base and at J to 7 bases, leaving 6 bases not matched to a gene. Germline CDR1 reads SGHTA; CDR2 reads FQGNSA. Libraries were prepared by immunoSEQ multiplex PCR; TCRdb keeps only in-frame clonotypes and omits some of them. Counted here are 200,000 to 250,000 clones, 85% occurring once; the ten biggest clones make up roughly a sixth. Specimen: PBMCs or T cells enriched from blood (not recorded which). The TCR was taken from a man aged 40-49 years who had recovered from COVID-19. The chain employs TRBV7-2 and TRBJ1-2; 7 bases agree with TRBD1. The CDR3 nucleotides are TGTGCCAGCAGCTTAGACCAGGGGGTGGGTGGCTACACCTTC. This translates into CASSLDQGVGGYTF.